A single sample gave rise to the 11 T cell receptor beta chains below, sequenced in a study of cytomegalovirus exposure and HLA in healthy donors. 13 Jbeta primers and 60 Vbeta primers were used for the PCR. The table came from immunoSEQ multiplex PCR; TCRdb's copy has only in-frame clones and leaves some out. The sample lists approximately 220,000 clones, over 65% occurring once. Sequencing was done on a sample of PBMCs. Receptors originate from a man aged 18 to 29 in good health and CMV-seronegative.

J is TRBJ2-6 and V is TRBV9; 7 positions agree with TRBD1. CDR3 length: 15 amino acids. CDR1 SGDLS and CDR2 YYNGEE come from the germline V gene. The V segment lost 2 bases and the J segment 4 bases; nucleotides outside the gene matches: 3. The CDR3 DNA is TGTGCCAGCAGCGTGACAGGGAGAGGGGCCAACGTCCTGACTTTC. This translates into CASSVTGRGANVLTF.

This clone occurred a few times. This sequence joins TRBV4-1 and TRBJ1-4; the D gene is possibly TRBD1 (5 bases). There are 16 residues in the CDR3. V was cut by 1 base and J by 4 bases, with 13 bases left in between. CDR1 is MGHRA and CDR2 is YSYEKL in the germline V gene. The CDR3 sequence: CASSQGMVGGNEKLFF. The CDR3 DNA follows: TGCGCCAGCAGCCAAGGAATGGTGGGGGGTAATGAAAAACTGTTTTTT.

This clone was recorded once. This chain connects TRBV2 to TRBJ2-2; 8 nucleotides align to TRBD2. The V gene end was trimmed by 2 bases and the J gene end by 4 bases; junction bases not matched to a gene: 3. The CDR3 length is 15 residues. Germline V gene sequence: CDR1 SNHLY, CDR2 FYNNEI. CDR3 in DNA: TGTGCCAGCAGTGAACGCGGGAGGACCACCGGGGAGCTGTTTTTT. Its translation is CASSERGRTTGELFF.

The CDR3, as DNA: TGTGCCAGCAGGGGACAAGGAACGGGGTACTTC. This translates into CASRGQGTGYF. This sequence joins TRBV2 and TRBJ2-4, with D perhaps TRBD1 (6 bases). Looked up from germline, CDR1 is SNHLY and CDR2 is FYNNEI. This CDR3 spans 11 amino acids. V lost 6 bases to trimming and J lost 15 bases, with 15 bases between them. Full variable domain (rest looked up from reference TRBV2 and TRBJ2-4): EPEVTQTPSHQVTQMGQEVILRCVPISNHLYFYWYRQILGQKVEFLVSFYNNEISEKSEIFDDQFSVERPDGSNFTLKIRSTKLEDSAMYFCASRGQGTGYFGAGTRLSVL.

The genes are TRBV7-2 and TRBJ1-2; possibly TRBD1 for D (5 bases). Germline V CDR1 and CDR2: SGHTA, FQGNSA. V was clipped by 5 bases and J by 4 bases, with 14 bases between them. The CDR3 totals 14 residues. The CDR3 region is CASSRRGGAYGYTF. The CDR3, as DNA: TGTGCCAGCAGCAGGCGGGGGGGAGCCTATGGCTACACCTTC.

The gene calls are TRBV7-9 and TRBJ1-1, with TRBD1 identical over 7 bases. CDR3 length: 15 residues. Germline V gives CDR1 SEHNR, CDR2 FQNEAQ (reference sequence). V lost 5 bases to trimming and J lost 1 base; unmatched junction nucleotides: 7. The DNA for the CDR3 is TGTGCCAGCAGCCCCCGACAGGGAAGGAACACTGAAGCTTTCTTT. Translation: CASSPRQGRNTEAFF. The entire variable domain, with the rest obtained from reference TRBV7-9 and TRBJ1-1, is as follows: DTGVSQNPRHKITKRGQNVTFRCDPISEHNRLYWYRQTLGQGPEFLTYFQNEAQLEKSRLLSDRFSAERPKGSFSTLEIQRTEQGDSAMYLCASSPRQGRNTEAFFGQGTRLTVV.

The genes are TRBV7-6 and TRBJ2-4; 9 positions agree with TRBD2. This CDR3 is built from 17 residues. Germline CDR1 reads SGHVS; CDR2 reads FNYEAQ. V lost 4 bases, J lost 0 bases, and 7 bases stayed unmatched. DNA for the CDR3: TGTGCCAGCAGCTCTTCCCTTAGCGGGAGAGCCAAAAACATTCAGTACTTC. It is translated as CASSSSLSGRAKNIQYF.

CDR3 sequence (DNA): TGTGCCAGCAGTGGTCAGGTCCACACTGAAGCTTTCTTT. It encodes CASSGQVHTEAFF. The chain recombines TRBV2 with TRBJ1-1; D ambiguous. This CDR3 is 13 amino acids long. The ends were cut back, 4 bases at V and 3 bases at J, with 9 bases in the middle. Germline V gene lookup returns CDR1 SNHLY and CDR2 FYNNEI.

The chain carries TRBV30 and TRBJ1-2, with 9 nucleotides matching TRBD1. Germline values: CDR1 GTSNPN, CDR2 SVGIG (reference sequence). Unmatched junction bases numbered 6, after V lost 0 bases and J lost 7 bases. The CDR3 length is 14 residues. The CDR3 loop is CAWSVMGQGSGYTF. In DNA form, the CDR3 reads TGTGCCTGGAGTGTAATGGGACAGGGTAGTGGCTACACCTTC.

With regard to this clone: Within the sample, other DNA sequences also encode this same CDR3. The chain combines TRBV28 with TRBJ1-3; D call uncertain. This CDR3 has 13 residues. Trimming left V 3 bases short and J 4 bases short, with 7 bases between. The germline V gene encodes CDR1 MDHEN and CDR2 SYDVKM. The CDR3 protein is CASSFGGGNTIYF. CDR3 bases: TGTGCCAGCAGTTTCGGAGGGGGAAACACCATATATTTT. The entire variable domain, with the rest obtained from reference TRBV28 and TRBJ1-3, is as follows: DVKVTQSSRYLVKRTGEKVFLECVQDMDHENMFWYRQDPGLGLRLIYFSYDVKMKEKGDIPEGYSVSREKKERFSLILESASTNQTSMYLCASSFGGGNTIYFGEGSWLTVV.

The chain is built from TRBV5-1 and TRBJ1-1, with 7 bases that match TRBD1. The CDR3 contains 14 residues. V dropped 0 bases and J dropped 5; count of bases not matched to a gene: 4. Germline CDR1 reads SGHRS; CDR2 reads YFSETQ. The CDR3 DNA reads as TGCGCCAGCAGCTTGGAAGGACAGGTTACTGAAGCTTTCTTT. Its translation: CASSLEGQVTEAFF.